This TCR beta chain was captured in a study of T cell responses to AZD1222 COVID-19 vaccine (dated by TCRdb to the early 2020s). For context, the study as a whole: AZD1222 recipients with second doses at about 4 weeks or about 12 weeks were pooled, because spike-specific TCR depth and breadth did not differ between schedules. TCR sequencing was performed for 230 to 250 trial participants, of whom some 200 were given two doses of AZD1222 and some 25 were given two doses of MenACWY control vaccine. Trial participants were enrolled by age into subgroups of 18-55, 56-69 and 70-plus years, and around 150, 29 and 61 TCR-sequenced participants, respectively, were included in these subgroups. General findings and caveats noted by the study authors: After two AZD1222 doses, spike-specific TCR breadth and depth were significantly higher than at day 0 and than in MenACWY recipients. Only 5 to 7 AZD1222 recipients were SARS-CoV-2 seropositive at baseline, limiting conclusions about previously exposed vaccinees. Because no day 14 peak-response samples were available, repertoires were characterized only after the peak T cell response. Vaccine-associated CD4 TCRs spanned the whole spike protein, with dominant responses in regions 160-218 and 743-854. Reportedly, close to half of the unique spike-specific TCRs recognized epitopes lying outside the regions that are mutated in the B.1.351 and B.1.1.7 variants. Most participants were white British and females outnumbered males, and the authors suggested that clonal diversity may have been underestimated. In the small 56-69-year group, the increase in depth fell short of significance, most likely because of low power.

The CDR3 regions of human TCRbeta chains were subjected to immunosequencing. The original methods were these. Repertoire TCRs were matched against a reference library of SARS-CoV-2-specific TCRs generated with the MIRA antigen-specificity platform. Breadth was defined as the fraction of unique TCRs that were SARS-CoV-2-associated. Depth was defined as the fraction of total T cells that were SARS-CoV-2-associated. Using the MIRA data, each spike-specific TCR was mapped to the spike region that the TCR reacts to and placed in a CD4 or CD8 class. Log10-transformed breadth and depth values were compared by one-way ANOVA with Sidak's multiple comparisons tests. Sourced from immuneACCESS, this table was stored by TCRdb with only in-frame sequences that have V and J called. A share of the clones is absent; for the studies checked, an unresolved V gene accounts for under half, and the remainder has no known explanation. Clone size and the V and J calls come from that table; the DNA yielded D and trimming. The sample table holds roughly 97,000 clones, of which over 80% were seen once. The top ten clones comprise more than 6.5% of the sample.

Concerning this clone itself: The target of this receptor is not known. Per-nucleotide qualities are absent, and no much larger clonotype sits a single base away.

Explained via the paper, the time point label denotes: baseline before first vaccination. The vaccinee samples were drawn from two UK trials, COV001 and COV002, one of which was a single-blind randomized controlled phase 2/3 trial testing AZD1222 (ChAdOx1 nCoV-19) in healthy adults. Trial participant PBMC samples were collected at day 0 and day 28 after the second dose for TCRbeta chain sequencing. Inclusive of the bounding cysteine and phenylalanine, the CDR3 is 13 residues long. Kept here is only the CDR3 DNA, which spans 39 bases and is read in frame from base 1. The TCR sequence derives from an adult in good health. The chain is encoded by TRBV12-1 joined to TRBJ1-2; the listed D gene, TRBD1, was not tested against the DNA. TRBV12-1 is classified as a pseudogene. Sequencing was performed on peripheral blood, taken on day 0 of AZD1222 vaccination. For the CDR3, the sequence is CASSLQGHYGYTF. The DNA sequence follows: TGTGCCAGCAGCTTACAGGGGCACTATGGCTACACCTTC.